This T cell receptor beta chain came from a study of T cells expressing NK-cell markers. From its re-call of the 5' RACE reads, TCRdb lists each CDR3 protein once, without DNA. The sample data list 200,000 to 300,000 distinct CDR3 sequences. The germline CDR1 and CDR2 sequences are SGHRS and YFSETQ. CDR3 length equals 14 residues. The gene calls are TRBV5-1 and TRBJ1-2; TCRdb's D call, TRBD1, is unchecked because there is no DNA. Sequencing was done on a sample of blood T cells: a sorted CD56 or NKG2C T cell subset, CD4+ or CD8+ T cells, or bulk PBMC T cells (not recorded which). The clonotype comes from a young man in good health. CDR3 region: CASSLAVPKGGYTF.